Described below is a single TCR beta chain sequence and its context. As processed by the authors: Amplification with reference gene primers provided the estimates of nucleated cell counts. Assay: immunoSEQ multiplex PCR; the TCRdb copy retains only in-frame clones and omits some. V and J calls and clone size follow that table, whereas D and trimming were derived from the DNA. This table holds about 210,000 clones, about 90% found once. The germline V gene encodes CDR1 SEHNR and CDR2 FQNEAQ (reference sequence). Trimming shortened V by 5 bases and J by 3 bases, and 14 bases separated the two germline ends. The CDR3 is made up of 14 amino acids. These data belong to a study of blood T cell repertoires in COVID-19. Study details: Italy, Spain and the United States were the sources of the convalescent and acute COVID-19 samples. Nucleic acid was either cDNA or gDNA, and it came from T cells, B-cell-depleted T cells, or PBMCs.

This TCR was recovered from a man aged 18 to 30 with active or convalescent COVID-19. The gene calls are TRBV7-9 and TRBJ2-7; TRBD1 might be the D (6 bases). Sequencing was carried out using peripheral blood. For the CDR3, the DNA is TGTGCCAGCAGCCCGACCGACAGGCACTACGAGCAGTACTTC. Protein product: CASSPTDRHYEQYF. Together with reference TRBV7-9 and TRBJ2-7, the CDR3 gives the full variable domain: DTGVSQNPRHKITKRGQNVTFRCDPISEHNRLYWYRQTLGQGPEFLTYFQNEAQLEKSRLLSDRFSAERPKGSFSTLEIQRTEQGDSAMYLCASSPTDRHYEQYFGPGTRLTVT.